The 11 T cell receptor beta chains listed next were all sequenced from one sample in a study of monozygotic twins with inflammatory bowel disease. TCRdb derives one entry per CDR3 protein from the 5' RACE reads, leaving out DNA. This sample contains a few hundred thousand distinct CDR3 sequences. Sequenced: blood. The receptors derive from a human donor with ulcerative colitis or Crohn's disease, or a healthy co-twin of an affected twin (not recorded which).

This chain links TRBV7-2 with TRBJ2-3; TCRdb's D gene call, TRBD1, goes unchecked for lack of DNA. This CDR3 is 17 amino acids long. Looked up from germline, CDR1 is SGHTA and CDR2 is FQGNSA. CDR3 amino acids: CASSLRKTGMLTDTQYF.

CDR3: CAWSPGPRGYTF. This chain links TRBV30 with TRBJ1-2; absent DNA, TCRdb's TRBD1 call cannot be checked. The CDR3 covers 12 residues. Per germline, CDR1 GTSNPN and CDR2 SVGIG (reference sequence).

V gene TRBV4-3 combines with J gene TRBJ2-3; lacking DNA, the TRBD2 call made by TCRdb goes unchecked. Germline V gene data show CDR1 as LGHNA and CDR2 as YSLEER. CDR3 length: 14 residues. CDR3 protein: CASSQSGDADTQYF.

V and J are TRBV28 and TRBJ1-2; TCRdb lists TRBD1, though no DNA is available to test this call. This CDR3 is built from 15 residues. Germline assignment: CDR1 MDHEN and CDR2 SYDVKM. The CDR3 sequence is CASSRPRGTNYGYTF.

The chain combines TRBV18 with TRBJ1-6; TCRdb's D gene call, TRBD1, goes unchecked for lack of DNA. This CDR3 comprises 15 residues. In germline, CDR1 is KGHSH, CDR2 LQKENI. The CDR3 region is CASSRAGGQNSPLHF.

V gene TRBV5-1 combines with J gene TRBJ1-1; TCRdb's D gene call, TRBD1, goes unchecked for lack of DNA. This CDR3 region has 15 residues. Germline V lookup: CDR1 SGHRS, CDR2 YFSETQ. CDR3 sequence: CASSPLPDRDTEAFF.

This chain uses TRBV7-2 with TRBJ2-7; no DNA is available, so the TRBD2 call from TCRdb remains unchecked. This CDR3 is 15 amino acids long. CDR1 and CDR2 from the germline V gene are SGHTA and FQGNSA. CDR3 amino acids: CASSLTSGGLYEQYF.

The chain joins TRBV5-1 to TRBJ2-3; there is no DNA to check the TCRdb D call of TRBD1. Germline lookup yields CDR1 SGHRS and CDR2 YFSETQ. The CDR3 is 16 residues long. This chain's CDR3 is CASLARAGTGTDTQYF.

The chain couples TRBV6-2 or TRBV6-3 to TRBJ2-7; TCRdb's D call, TRBD1, is unchecked because there is no DNA. CDR1 MNHEY and CDR2 SVGEGT come from the germline V gene. The CDR3 runs to 14 residues. CDR3 sequence reads: CASIQDSQTLEQYF.

The chain uses TRBV5-1 and TRBJ1-1; TCRdb outputs TRBD1, but without DNA this stays unchecked. The CDR3 spans 13 residues. The germline CDR1 and CDR2 sequences are SGHRS and YFSETQ. CDR3 loop: CASSLAGRSSAFF.

The chain links TRBV5-4 to TRBJ2-2; without DNA, the TCRdb call of TRBD1 cannot be checked. The CDR3 spans 14 residues. The germline CDR1 and CDR2 sequences are SGHNT and YYREEE (reference sequence). The chain's CDR3 is CASSPTTGTGELFF.